A single sample is the source of the 22 T cell receptor beta chains below, sequenced in a study of cytomegalovirus exposure and HLA in healthy donors. PCR involved 60 Vbeta and 13 Jbeta primers. Assay used: immunoSEQ multiplex PCR; TCRdb lists only in-frame clones, some missing. The data contain roughly 110,000 clones, more than 65% of them singletons. Sequenced: PBMCs. The source is a male donor in good health and CMV-seronegative.

J is TRBJ2-5 and V is TRBV5-1; 7 nucleotides line up with TRBD2. V trimming: 0 bases; J trimming: 2 bases; junction bases outside the gene matches: 1. The CDR3 spans 14 residues. Germline V gives CDR1 SGHRS, CDR2 YFSETQ. CDR3 loop: CASSLGDYQETQYF. In nucleotides, the CDR3 is TGCGCCAGCAGCTTGGGGGACTATCAAGAGACCCAGTACTTC.

V and J are TRBV19 and TRBJ1-2; D is unclear. V shed 3 bases and J shed 3 bases, with 11 bases lying between them. The germline V gene has CDR1 LNHDA and CDR2 SQIVND (reference sequence). This CDR3 is 14 amino acids long. The CDR3 loop is CASSILGGDYGYTF. The CDR3, as DNA: TGTGCCAGTAGTATTTTGGGAGGAGACTATGGCTACACCTTC.

This chain joins TRBV28 and TRBJ1-1, with 9 bases fitting TRBD1. Germline V gene lookup returns CDR1 MDHEN and CDR2 SYDVKM. The J segment lost 9 bases and the V segment lost 6 bases, leaving 14 bases of the junction unmatched. This CDR3 contains 15 residues. The CDR3 loop reads CASSPPRGQGLKAFF. The DNA for the CDR3 is TGTGCCAGCAGCCCCCCTAGGGGACAGGGATTGAAAGCTTTCTTT.

The J gene is TRBJ1-1, the V gene TRBV28; unclear D gene. The CDR3 totals 11 residues. The germline gives CDR1 MDHEN, CDR2 SYDVKM. Trimming took off 3 bases at V and 8 bases at J, with 7 bases between the two ends. The CDR3 loop reads CASSFTAEAFF. The DNA of the CDR3 is TGTGCCAGCAGTTTCACAGCAGAAGCTTTCTTT. The entire variable domain, with the rest obtained from reference TRBV28 and TRBJ1-1, is as follows: DVKVTQSSRYLVKRTGEKVFLECVQDMDHENMFWYRQDPGLGLRLIYFSYDVKMKEKGDIPEGYSVSREKKERFSLILESASTNQTSMYLCASSFTAEAFFGQGTRLTVV.

The chain uses TRBV29-1 and TRBJ1-2, with 7 bases aligning to TRBD1. CDR1 is SQVTM, CDR2 ANQGSEA, per germline. The CDR3 is 14 residues long. The V segment lost 0 bases and the J segment 8 bases; nucleotides outside the gene matches: 9. CDR3 coding DNA: TGCAGCGTTGAAGAAAATACAGGGGTAGGGGGCTACACCTTC. Residues: CSVEENTGVGGYTF.

J is TRBJ2-1 and V is TRBV7-3, with 12 bases matching TRBD2. J lost 9 bases, V lost 3 bases, and 9 bases had no gene match. The germline V gene encodes CDR1 SGHTA and CDR2 FQGTGA. The CDR3 loop spans 16 amino acids. The CDR3 loop reads CASSFGASGRAGEQFF. In nucleotides, the CDR3 is TGTGCCAGCAGCTTTGGGGCTAGCGGGAGGGCTGGTGAGCAGTTCTTC.

The chain joins TRBV7-6 to TRBJ2-1; the match to TRBD2 covers 9 bases. V lost 1 base to trimming and J lost 1 base; unmatched junction nucleotides: 5. CDR1 is SGHVS and CDR2 is FNYEAQ in the germline V gene. The CDR3 consists of 17 residues. The CDR3, as DNA: TGTGCCAGCAGCTTAGGACTAGCGGAGAAATCCTACAATGAGCAGTTCTTC. Translating gives CASSLGLAEKSYNEQFF.

This clone was observed a few times. The chain recombines TRBV18 with TRBJ2-1; maybe TRBD1 (5 bases). Germline CDR1 reads KGHSH; CDR2 reads LQKENI. Trimming shortened V by 2 bases and J by 2 bases, and 10 bases separated the two germline ends. The CDR3 contains 15 residues. The DNA for the CDR3 is TGTGCCAGCTCACCAGGGCAGGACACCTACAATGAGCAGTTCTTC. Protein sequence: CASSPGQDTYNEQFF.

This clone was picked up one time. This chain connects TRBV7-9 to TRBJ2-1; possible D gene TRBD2, 6 bases. Germline-derived CDR1 and CDR2 are SEHNR and FQNEAQ (reference sequence). CDR3 length: 13 amino acids. The V end was cut by 5 bases, the J end by 8 bases, with 13 bases between. In DNA form, the CDR3 reads TGTGCCAGCAGCCCCGGGACTGGAGATGAGCAGTTCTTC. Residues: CASSPGTGDEQFF.

The rearrangement links TRBV5-4 to TRBJ2-7; D perhaps matches TRBD1 (5 bases). Germline V gene sequence: CDR1 SGHNT, CDR2 YYREEE (reference sequence). With 4 bases removed from V and 0 bases from J, the gap between germline ends came to 11 bases. The CDR3 has 14 amino acids. CDR3 in amino acids: CASSIGQGSYEQYF. The CDR3, as DNA: TGTGCCAGCAGCATTGGCCAGGGCTCCTACGAGCAGTACTTC.

The chain has TRBV9 and TRBJ1-1, with a possible D match to TRBD1 (6 bases). The CDR3 contains 13 residues. V lost 7 bases and J 4 bases, leaving 14 bases between the germline ends. Germline-derived CDR1 and CDR2 are SGDLS and YYNGEE. The chain's CDR3 is CASGQGIGTEAFF. CDR3 coding DNA: TGTGCCAGCGGGCAGGGGATAGGCACTGAAGCTTTCTTT.

J is TRBJ1-2 and V is TRBV5-4, with D possibly matching TRBD1 (5 bases). The germline CDR1 and CDR2 sequences are SGHNT and YYREEE (reference sequence). V was cut by 2 bases and J by 10 bases, with 15 bases left in between. The CDR3 consists of 13 residues. The CDR3 spells CASSFPTEHDYTF. The CDR3 nucleotides are TGTGCCAGCAGCTTCCCGACAGAGCATGACTACACCTTC.

The chain carries TRBV7-2 and TRBJ1-6; 7 bases map to TRBD1. V shed 3 bases, J shed 9 bases, and the junction held 5 bases outside the gene matches. This CDR3 spans 14 amino acids. Germline CDR1 reads SGHTA; CDR2 reads FQGNSA. CDR3 coding DNA: TGTGCCAGCAGCTTTACAGGGGTCGTTTCACCCCTCCACTTT. It encodes CASSFTGVVSPLHF. Using reference TRBV7-2 and TRBJ1-6 for the parts outside the CDR3, the full variable domain is GAGVSQSPSNKVTEKGKDVELRCDPISGHTALYWYRQSLGQGLEFLIYFQGNSAPDKSGLPSDRFSAERTGGSVSTLTIQRTQQEDSAVYLCASSFTGVVSPLHFGNGTRLTVT.

The rearrangement links TRBV19 to TRBJ1-5, with 7 bases matching TRBD1. CDR1 is LNHDA, CDR2 SQIVND, per germline (reference sequence). The CDR3 is made up of 15 amino acids. V lost 3 bases to trimming and J lost 4 bases; unmatched junction nucleotides: 6. CDR3 nucleotides: TGTGCCAGTAGTATCAGGGACAGAGTTAATCAGCCCCAGCATTTT. Amino acids: CASSIRDRVNQPQHF.

This rearrangement joins TRBV25-1 to TRBJ2-5; no clear D. The end of the DNA aligns better with TRBJ2-7, so the J call may be wrong. The CDR3 is 15 amino acids. CDR1 and CDR2 (germline): MGHDK, SYGVNS. CDR3 sequence (DNA): TGTGCCAGCAGTGAATCACGAAAAGCGCCCTACGAGCAGTACTTC. This encodes CASSESRKAPYEQYF.

This chain joins TRBV29-1 and TRBJ2-5; 9 positions agree with TRBD1. The J call may not be correct, given that the DNA end is closer to TRBJ2-7. This CDR3 is 15 amino acids long. Germline V lookup: CDR1 SQVTM, CDR2 ANQGSEA. In nucleotides, the CDR3 is TGCAGCGTTGAAGGGACCGGGACAGGGTTAAGCGAGCAGTACTTC. It translates to CSVEGTGTGLSEQYF.

The chain has TRBV6-5 and TRBJ1-2; 9 bases map to TRBD1. The CDR3 runs to 14 residues. Per germline, CDR1 MNHEY and CDR2 SVGAGI. J lost 3 bases, V lost 7 bases, and 6 bases had no gene match. The CDR3, as DNA: TGTGCCAGCACCTACAGACAGGGGGACTATGGCTACACCTTC. Translating it yields CASTYRQGDYGYTF.

The gene calls are TRBV11-1 and TRBJ1-4, with 8 bases lining up with TRBD1. The CDR3 loop spans 17 amino acids. The V segment lost 4 bases and the J segment 3 bases; nucleotides outside the gene matches: 10. Germline CDR1 reads SGHAT; CDR2 reads FQDESV (reference sequence). The CDR3 DNA reads TGTGCCAGCAGCTCCGGGGACAGGTTCTTCTCTAATGAAAAACTGTTTTTT. Its protein is CASSSGDRFFSNEKLFF. Full variable domain (outside the CDR3, taken from reference TRBV11-1 and TRBJ1-4): EAEVAQSPRYKITEKSQAVAFWCDPISGHATLYWYRQILGQGPELLVQFQDESVVDDSQLPKDRFSAERLKGVDSTLKIQPAELGDSAMYLCASSSGDRFFSNEKLFFGSGTQLSVL.

The genes are TRBV7-2 and TRBJ2-5, with TRBD2 matching over 8 bases. The CDR3 spans 14 residues. The V gene end was trimmed by 1 base and the J gene end by 4 bases; junction bases not matched to a gene: 2. The V gene's germline CDR1 is SGHTA and CDR2 FQGNSA. The CDR3 DNA reads TGTGCCAGCAGCTTAGGTCTAGCGGGAGAGACCCAGTACTTC. It is translated as CASSLGLAGETQYF.

The chain is built from TRBV28 and TRBJ2-7, with 8 nucleotides matching TRBD2. Trimming cost V 6 bases and J 1 base; bases outside gene matches: 8. Germline V lookup: CDR1 MDHEN, CDR2 SYDVKM. The CDR3 is 15 residues long. The CDR3, as DNA: TGTGCCAGCAGCGCCAGCGGGAGAGCATCCTACGAGCAGTACTTC. Amino acids: CASSASGRASYEQYF.

This chain links TRBV29-1 with TRBJ1-2, with 8 bases identical to TRBD1. The CDR3 extends over 11 amino acids. Per the germline V gene, CDR1 is SQVTM and CDR2 is ANQGSEA. The trim removed 5 bases at V and 6 bases at J, leaving 2 bases unmatched. The CDR3 here is CSVMTGDGYTF. The CDR3 nucleotides read TGCAGCGTTATGACAGGGGATGGCTACACCTTC.

The sample holds a few counts of this clone. The chain carries TRBV5-1 and TRBJ1-1, with TRBD1 as a possible D gene (5 bases). CDR1 is SGHRS and CDR2 is YFSETQ in the germline V gene. The CDR3 consists of 14 residues. The V gene lost 4 bases and the J gene lost 3 bases, with 13 bases spanning the gap. DNA of the CDR3: TGCGCCAGCAGCCTGGCCGGGGGGGACACTGAAGCTTTCTTT. This translates into CASSLAGGDTEAFF.